This record looks at one T cell receptor (beta chain) sequence and its context. RNA, once extracted, was reverse transcribed into cDNA for use as the sequencing template. The repertoire was sequenced with immunoSEQ multiplex PCR; TCRdb's copy has only in-frame clones and lacks some. The table records 150,000 to 200,000 clones, 59% of them present only once. The data are from a study of CD8+ T cells in alopecia areata. There are 13 residues in the CDR3. In germline, CDR1 is SGHDN, CDR2 FVKESK. V gave up 1 base and J gave up 9 bases, with 10 bases separating them. This clonotype was sampled from a human donor with alopecia areata. The J gene is TRBJ2-1, the V gene TRBV14; tentatively, D is TRBD2 (5 bases). The starting material was CD4+ T cells sorted from blood, obtained at week 0. CDR3 sequence reads: CASSQAGRAEQFF. The CDR3 DNA is TGTGCCAGCAGCCAAGCTGGGCGGGCTGAGCAGTTCTTC.